Presented here are 3 T cell receptor beta chains from one specimen sequenced in a study of cytomegalovirus exposure and HLA in healthy donors. 13 Jbeta primers and 60 Vbeta primers were used for the PCR. The method was immunoSEQ multiplex PCR; TCRdb's version includes in-frame clones alone and lacks a portion of them. The sample carries 180,000 or so clones, about 75% recorded once. Specimen: PBMCs. The receptors derive from a woman between 40 and 50 years old in good health and CMV-seropositive.

CDR3 amino acids: CASSPPNRGGDGYTF. The CDR3 bases are TGTGCCAGCAGCCCACCCAACAGGGGGGGCGATGGCTACACCTTC. This sequence joins TRBV11-2 and TRBJ1-2, with TRBD1 matching 8 bases. Losses at the gene ends were 5 bases for V and 6 bases for J; bases not matched to a gene: 11. CDR1 and CDR2 from the germline V gene are SGHAT and FQNNGV. This CDR3 comprises 15 residues.

As DNA, the CDR3 is TGTGCCAGCAGCCCCACCGGGGTAGACACGAACACCGGGGAGCTGTTTTTT. Encoded protein: CASSPTGVDTNTGELFF. The gene calls are TRBV9 and TRBJ2-2; D may be TRBD2 (5 bases). This CDR3 comprises 17 residues. V lost 4 bases to trimming and J lost 0 bases, with 16 bases between them. Germline V lookup: CDR1 SGDLS, CDR2 YYNGEE.

The chain joins TRBV19 to TRBJ1-5; 9 bases are shared with TRBD1. Losses at the gene ends were 8 bases for V and 6 bases for J; bases not matched to a gene: 14. The CDR3 totals 16 residues. CDR1 is LNHDA, CDR2 SQIVND, per germline (reference sequence). The CDR3, as DNA: TGTGCCAGTGAGGGACAGGGAGGATATCGCGGTCAGCCCCAGCATTTT. It codes for CASEGQGGYRGQPQHF.